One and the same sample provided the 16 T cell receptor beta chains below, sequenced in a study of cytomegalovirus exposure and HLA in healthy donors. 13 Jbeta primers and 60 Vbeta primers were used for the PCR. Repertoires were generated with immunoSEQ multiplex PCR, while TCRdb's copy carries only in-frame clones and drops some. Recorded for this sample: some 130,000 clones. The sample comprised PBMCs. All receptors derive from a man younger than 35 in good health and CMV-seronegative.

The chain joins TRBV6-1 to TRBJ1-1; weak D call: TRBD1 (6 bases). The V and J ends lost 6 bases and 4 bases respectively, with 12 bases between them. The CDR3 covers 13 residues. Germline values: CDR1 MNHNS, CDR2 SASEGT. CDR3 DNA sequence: TGTGCCAGCAGGGGGACATTAGTCACTGAAGCTTTCTTT. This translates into CASRGTLVTEAFF.

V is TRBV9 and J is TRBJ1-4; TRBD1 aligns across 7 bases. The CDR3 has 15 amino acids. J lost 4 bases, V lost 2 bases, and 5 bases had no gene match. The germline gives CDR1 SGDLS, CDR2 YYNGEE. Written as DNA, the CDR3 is TGTGCCAGCAGCGTTAGGGACAGCTATAATGAAAAACTGTTTTTT. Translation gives CASSVRDSYNEKLFF.

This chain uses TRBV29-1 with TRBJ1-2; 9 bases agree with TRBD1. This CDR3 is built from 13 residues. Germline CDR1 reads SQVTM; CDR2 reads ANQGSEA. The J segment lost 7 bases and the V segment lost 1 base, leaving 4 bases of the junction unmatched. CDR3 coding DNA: TGCAGCGTTGAAGGGGGACAGGGTACTGGCTACACCTTC. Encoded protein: CSVEGGQGTGYTF. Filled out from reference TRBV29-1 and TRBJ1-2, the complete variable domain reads SAVISQKPSRDICQRGTSLTIQCQVDSQVTMMFWYRQQPGQSLTLIATANQGSEATYESGFVIDKFPISRPNLTFSTLTVSNMSPEDSSIYLCSVEGGQGTGYTFGSGTRLTVV.

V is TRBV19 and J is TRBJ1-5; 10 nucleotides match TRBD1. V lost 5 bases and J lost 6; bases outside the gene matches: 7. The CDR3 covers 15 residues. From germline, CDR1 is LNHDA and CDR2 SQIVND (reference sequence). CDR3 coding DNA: TGTGCCAGTAGTCTCAGACAGGGGGCTCTTCAGCCCCAGCATTTT. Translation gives CASSLRQGALQPQHF. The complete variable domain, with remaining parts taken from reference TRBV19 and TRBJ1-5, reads DGGITQSPKYLFRKEGQNVTLSCEQNLNHDAMYWYRQDPGQGLRLIYYSQIVNDFQKGDIAEGYSVSREKKESFPLTVTSAQKNPTAFYLCASSLRQGALQPQHFGDGTRLSIL.

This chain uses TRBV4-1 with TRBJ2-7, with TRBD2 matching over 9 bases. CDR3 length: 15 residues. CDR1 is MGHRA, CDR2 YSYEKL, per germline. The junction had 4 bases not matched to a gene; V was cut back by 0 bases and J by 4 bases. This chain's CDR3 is CASSQDGLARYEQYF. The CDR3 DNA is TGCGCCAGCAGCCAAGACGGACTAGCGAGGTACGAGCAGTACTTC.

In DNA, the CDR3 is TGTGCCAGCAGCTCGGGACTAGCGGTCGGCGAGCAGTACTTC. Translating it yields CASSSGLAVGEQYF. The rearrangement links TRBV7-3 to TRBJ2-7, with 11 bases matching TRBD2. Per germline, CDR1 SGHTA and CDR2 FQGTGA. With V trimmed by 4 bases and J by 6 bases, 5 bases remained unmatched. CDR3 length: 14 residues. The full variable domain, in which reference TRBV7-3 and TRBJ2-7 provide the parts outside the CDR3, is GAGVSQTPSNKVTEKGKYVELRCDPISGHTALYWYRQSLGQGPEFLIYFQGTGAADDSGLPNDRFFAVRPEGSVSTLKIQRTERGDSAVYLCASSSGLAVGEQYFGPGTRLTVT.

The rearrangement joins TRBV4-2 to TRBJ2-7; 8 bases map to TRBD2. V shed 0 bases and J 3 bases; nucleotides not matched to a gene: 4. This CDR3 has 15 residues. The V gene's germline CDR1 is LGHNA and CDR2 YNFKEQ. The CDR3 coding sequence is TGTGCCAGCAGCCAAGAGTCCAGCGGGAGCTACGAGCAGTACTTC. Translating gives CASSQESSGSYEQYF.

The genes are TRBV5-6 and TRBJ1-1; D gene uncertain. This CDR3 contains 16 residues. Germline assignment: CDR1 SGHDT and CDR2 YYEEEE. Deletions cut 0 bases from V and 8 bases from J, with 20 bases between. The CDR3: CASSLEAGAVRQEAFF. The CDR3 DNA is TGTGCCAGCAGCTTGGAGGCGGGTGCGGTCCGACAAGAAGCTTTCTTT.

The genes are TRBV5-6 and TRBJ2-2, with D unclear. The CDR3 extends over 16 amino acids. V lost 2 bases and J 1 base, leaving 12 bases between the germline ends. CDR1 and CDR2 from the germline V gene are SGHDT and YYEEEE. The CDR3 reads CASSFLNSGNTGELFF. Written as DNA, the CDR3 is TGTGCCAGCAGCTTTCTCAACTCAGGGAACACCGGGGAGCTGTTTTTT.

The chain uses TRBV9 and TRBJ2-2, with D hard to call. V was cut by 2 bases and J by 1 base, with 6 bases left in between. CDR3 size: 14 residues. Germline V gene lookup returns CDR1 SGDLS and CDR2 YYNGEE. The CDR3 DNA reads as TGTGCCAGCAGCGTTACAGAGAACACCGGGGAGCTGTTTTTT. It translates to CASSVTENTGELFF.

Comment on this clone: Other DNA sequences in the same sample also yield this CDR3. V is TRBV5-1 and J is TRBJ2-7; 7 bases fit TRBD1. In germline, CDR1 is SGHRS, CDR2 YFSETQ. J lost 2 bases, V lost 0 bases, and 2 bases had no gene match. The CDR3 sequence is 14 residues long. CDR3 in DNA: TGCGCCAGCAGCTTGGATACAGGGGCCTACGAGCAGTACTTC. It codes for CASSLDTGAYEQYF.

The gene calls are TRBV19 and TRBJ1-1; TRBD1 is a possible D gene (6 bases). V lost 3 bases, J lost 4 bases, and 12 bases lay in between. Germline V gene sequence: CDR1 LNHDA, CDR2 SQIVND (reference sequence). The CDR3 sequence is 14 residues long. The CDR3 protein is CASSMTGGSTEAFF. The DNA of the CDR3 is TGTGCCAGTAGTATGACAGGAGGTAGCACTGAAGCTTTCTTT.

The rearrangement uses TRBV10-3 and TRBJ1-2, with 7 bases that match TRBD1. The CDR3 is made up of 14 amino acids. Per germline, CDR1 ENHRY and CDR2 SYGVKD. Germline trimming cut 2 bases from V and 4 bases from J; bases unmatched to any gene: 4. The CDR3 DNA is TGTGCCATCAGTGAGGACAGGGCGACCTATGGCTACACCTTC. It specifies CAISEDRATYGYTF.

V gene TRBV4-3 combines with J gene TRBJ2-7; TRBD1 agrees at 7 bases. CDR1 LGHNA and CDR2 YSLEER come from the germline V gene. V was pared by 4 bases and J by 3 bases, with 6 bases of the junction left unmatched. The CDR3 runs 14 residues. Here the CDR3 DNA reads TGCGCCAGCAGCCTAGAACAGGGGCGCTACGAGCAGTACTTC. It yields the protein CASSLEQGRYEQYF.

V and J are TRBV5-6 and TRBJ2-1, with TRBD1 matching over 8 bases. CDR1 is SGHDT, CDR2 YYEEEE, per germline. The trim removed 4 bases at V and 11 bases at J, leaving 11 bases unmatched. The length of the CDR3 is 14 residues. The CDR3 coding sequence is TGTGCCAGCAGCGCGGACAGGGTTGAGGGGAAGCAGTTCTTC. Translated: CASSADRVEGKQFF.

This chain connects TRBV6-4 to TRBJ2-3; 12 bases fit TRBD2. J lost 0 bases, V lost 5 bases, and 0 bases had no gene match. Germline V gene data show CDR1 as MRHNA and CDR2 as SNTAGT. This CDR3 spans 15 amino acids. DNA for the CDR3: TGTGCCAGCAGTACTAGCGGGGGGAGCACAGATACGCAGTATTTT. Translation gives CASSTSGGSTDTQYF.